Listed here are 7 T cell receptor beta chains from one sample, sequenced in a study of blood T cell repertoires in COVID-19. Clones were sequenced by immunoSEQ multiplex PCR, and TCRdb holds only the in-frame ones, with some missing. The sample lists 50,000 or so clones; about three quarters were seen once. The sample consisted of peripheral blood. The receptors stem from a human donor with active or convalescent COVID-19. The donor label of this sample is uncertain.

Written as DNA, the CDR3 is TGTGCCAGCAGCCCTAGGAGCGGGAGGGGTAGCTCCTACGAGCAGTACTTC. Translated: CASSPRSGRGSSYEQYF. The chain couples TRBV5-6 to TRBJ2-7; 10 bases are shared with TRBD2. The germline gives CDR1 SGHDT, CDR2 YYEEEE. The length of the CDR3 is 17 residues. V lost 4 bases to trimming and J lost 0 bases; unmatched junction nucleotides: 10. The whole variable domain, remainder taken from reference TRBV5-6 and TRBJ2-7, is DAGVTQSPTHLIKTRGQQVTLRCSPKSGHDTVSWYQQALGQGPQFIFQYYEEEERQRGNFPDRFSGHQFPNYSSELNVNALLLGDSALYLCASSPRSGRGSSYEQYFGPGTRLTVT.

The CDR3 coding sequence is TGTGCCAGTAGTACCAACAGGGGGCCCTACGAGCAGTACTTC. Its protein product is CASSTNRGPYEQYF. The chain is built from TRBV19 and TRBJ2-7; 9 bases map to TRBD1. This CDR3 is 14 amino acids long. The germline gives CDR1 LNHDA, CDR2 SQIVND (reference sequence). V shed 4 bases and J 2 bases; nucleotides not matched to a gene: 3.

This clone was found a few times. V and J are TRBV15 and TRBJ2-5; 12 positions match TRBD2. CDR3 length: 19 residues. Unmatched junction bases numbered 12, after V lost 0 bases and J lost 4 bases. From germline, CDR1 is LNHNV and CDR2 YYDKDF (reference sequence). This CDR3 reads CATSRDEYKTSGRAETQYF. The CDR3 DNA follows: TGTGCCACCAGCAGAGATGAGTACAAGACTAGCGGGAGAGCAGAGACCCAGTACTTC.

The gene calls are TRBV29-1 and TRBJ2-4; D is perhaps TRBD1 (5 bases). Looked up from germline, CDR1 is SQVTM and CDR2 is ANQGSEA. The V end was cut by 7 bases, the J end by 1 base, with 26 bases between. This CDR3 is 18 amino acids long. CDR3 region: CSAQTPQSGIGAKNIQYF. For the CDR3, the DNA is TGCAGCGCCCAAACTCCCCAATCAGGGATAGGGGCCAAAAACATTCAGTACTTC.

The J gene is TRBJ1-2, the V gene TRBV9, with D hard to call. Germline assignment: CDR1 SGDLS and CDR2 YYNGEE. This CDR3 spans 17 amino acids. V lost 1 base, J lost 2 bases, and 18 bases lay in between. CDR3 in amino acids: CASSVRVQYEGNYGYTF. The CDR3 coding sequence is TGTGCCAGCAGCGTACGGGTTCAGTACGAGGGAAACTATGGCTACACCTTC.

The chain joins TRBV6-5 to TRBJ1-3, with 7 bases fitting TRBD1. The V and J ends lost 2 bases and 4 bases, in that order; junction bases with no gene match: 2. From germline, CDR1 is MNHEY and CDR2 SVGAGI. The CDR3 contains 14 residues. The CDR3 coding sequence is TGTGCCAGCAGTTACACAGGGGAAGGAAACACCATATATTTT. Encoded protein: CASSYTGEGNTIYF.

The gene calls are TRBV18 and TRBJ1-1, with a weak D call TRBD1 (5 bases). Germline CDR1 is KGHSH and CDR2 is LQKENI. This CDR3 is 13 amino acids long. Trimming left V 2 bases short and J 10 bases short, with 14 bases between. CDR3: CASSPGHPSGAFF. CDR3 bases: TGTGCCAGCTCACCAGGACACCCCTCCGGAGCTTTCTTT.